This T cell receptor beta chain came from a study of T cell changes during pregnancy in multiple sclerosis (dated by TCRdb to the late 2010s). About the study as a whole: In women with multiple sclerosis, the researchers looked at how the T cell repertoire shifted as pregnancy progressed.

Details on this clone: Its antigen is still unknown. Base qualities are not at hand, and no much larger clone is one base apart.

Libraries came from the immunoSEQ multiplex PCR assay. TCRdb retrieved this table from immuneACCESS and kept in-frame rearrangements only. Not all clones are present; in checked studies, unresolved V genes account for under half, and no reason is known for the remainder. For this sample the table gives about 38,000 clones, of which nearly 90% were detected only once. Of the sample, over 0.45% is held by the ten largest clones. Including the terminal cysteine and phenylalanine, the CDR3 comprises 12 residues. Only the CDR3 part of the read is kept: 36 bases, read in frame from the first base. As encoded in the germline V gene, CDR1 is MNHEY while CDR2 is SVGAGI. V is clipped by 2 bases and J by 5 bases, and the sequence between their germline boundaries is 3 bases long.

The sequence came from a female donor with multiple sclerosis, enrolled in a pregnancy study. Sequencing used CD4+ T cells from peripheral blood mononuclear cells, obtained in the second trimester of pregnancy. The rearranged segments are TRBV6-5 and TRBJ2-2; no D gene call is confident. CDR3 reads: CASSYTTGELFF. The nucleotide sequence reads TGTGCCAGCAGTTACACTACCGGGGAGCTGTTTTTT.